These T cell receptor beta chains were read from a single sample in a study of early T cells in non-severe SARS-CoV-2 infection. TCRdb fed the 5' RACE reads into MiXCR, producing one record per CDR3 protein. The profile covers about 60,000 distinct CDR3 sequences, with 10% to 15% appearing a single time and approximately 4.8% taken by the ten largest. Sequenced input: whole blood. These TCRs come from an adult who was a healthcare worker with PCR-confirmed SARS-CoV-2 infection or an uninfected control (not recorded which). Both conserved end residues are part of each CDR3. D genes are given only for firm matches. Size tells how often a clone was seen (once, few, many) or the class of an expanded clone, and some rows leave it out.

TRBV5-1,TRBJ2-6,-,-,TGCGCCAGCAGCTCCTTGTTTCTTGGGGCCAACGTCCTGACTTTC,CASSSLFLGANVLTF
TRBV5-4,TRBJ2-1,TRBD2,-,TGTGCCAGCCCGAGCGGGAGCTCCTACAATGAGCAGTTCTTC,CASPSGSSYNEQFF
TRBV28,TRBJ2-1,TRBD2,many,TGTGCCAGCTTAAGCGGGGGGCCCTACAATGAGCAGTTCTTC,CASLSGGPYNEQFF
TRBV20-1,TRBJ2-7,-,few,TGCAGTGCTAGTGGTGACAGCGGCTACGAGCAGTACTTC,CSASGDSGYEQYF
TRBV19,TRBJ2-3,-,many,TGTGCCAGTAGTATGGCCCCGCGCGGCATAGCGGGCACAGATACGCAGTATTTT,CASSMAPRGIAGTDTQYF
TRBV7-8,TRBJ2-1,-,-,TGTGCCAGCAGCTTAGCTTTTAGGGGCGTCTCCTACAATGAGCAGTTCTTC,CASSLAFRGVSYNEQFF
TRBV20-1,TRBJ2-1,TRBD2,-,TGCAGTGCTGCCAAATGGGGGGGCTCCTACAATGAGCAGTTCTTC,CSAAKWGGSYNEQFF
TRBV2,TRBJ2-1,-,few,TGTGCCAGCACCCTTCGGCTAGCGATGGACAATGAGCAGTTCTTC,CASTLRLAMDNEQFF
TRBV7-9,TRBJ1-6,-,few,TGTGCCAGCAGTTTCATATCGGATGTGTCACCCCTCCACTTT,CASSFISDVSPLHF
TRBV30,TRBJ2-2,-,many,TGTGCCTGGAGTGCTAGACAGCTGAACACCGGGGAGCTGTTTTTT,CAWSARQLNTGELFF
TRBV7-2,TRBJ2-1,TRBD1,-,TGTGCCAGCAGCGCACGACAGGGTTACGACAATGAGCAGTTCTTC,CASSARQGYDNEQFF
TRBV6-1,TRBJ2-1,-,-,TGTGCCAGCAGTGAAGGTTTTTATTTGACGCCCACCTACAATGAGCAGTTCTTC,CASSEGFYLTPTYNEQFF
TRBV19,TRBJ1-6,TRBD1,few,TGTGCCAGTAGTATGTACCGAGGGGGCGATTCACCCCTCCACTTT,CASSMYRGGDSPLHF
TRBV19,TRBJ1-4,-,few,TGTGCCAGTAGTATTCGGCCGGGTTTTGAAAAACTGTTTTTT,CASSIRPGFEKLFF
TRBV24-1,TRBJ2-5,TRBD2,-,TGTGCCACCTCTTCGACTAGCGGGAGTGGAGAGACCCAGTACTTC,CATSSTSGSGETQYF
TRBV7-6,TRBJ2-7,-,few,TGTGCCAGCAGCCCGCGTCGGGCAGGACCCAACGGAGGAGAGCAGTACTTC,CASSPRRAGPNGGEQYF
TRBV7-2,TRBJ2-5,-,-,TGTGCCAGCGGCAGGGCCGTAGTAGAGACCCAGTACTTC,CASGRAVVETQYF
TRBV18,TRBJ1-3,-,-,TGTGCCAGCTCACGCGGGGAGTACGGAAACACCATATATTTT,CASSRGEYGNTIYF
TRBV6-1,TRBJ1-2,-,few,TGTGCCAGCAGTGATGTGGTAACACCGGATACCTATGGCTACACCTTC,CASSDVVTPDTYGYTF
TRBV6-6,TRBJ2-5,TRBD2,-,TGTGCCAGCAGGCGGGGACTACAAGAGACCCAGTACTTC,CASRRGLQETQYF
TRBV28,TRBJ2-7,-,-,TGTGCCAGCATATCCTGGCACTCCTACGAGCAGTACTTC,CASISWHSYEQYF
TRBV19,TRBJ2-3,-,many,TGTGCCAGTAGTATACTTGGACTCTGGAACACAGATACGCAGTATTTT,CASSILGLWNTDTQYF
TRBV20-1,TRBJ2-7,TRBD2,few,TGCAGTGCTCCGGGACTAGCGGCTGGTGAGCAGTACTTC,CSAPGLAAGEQYF
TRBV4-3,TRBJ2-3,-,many,TGCGCCAGCAGCCAAGATGGACAGACTACTAGCACAGATACGCAGTATTTT,CASSQDGQTTSTDTQYF
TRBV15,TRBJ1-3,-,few,TGTGCCACCAGCAGAGATTTTACCCGGGGGAGCACCATATATTTT,CATSRDFTRGSTIYF
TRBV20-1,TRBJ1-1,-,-,TGCAGTGCTAGTAGGATCGACCCGACGAACACTGAAGCTTTCTTT,CSASRIDPTNTEAFF